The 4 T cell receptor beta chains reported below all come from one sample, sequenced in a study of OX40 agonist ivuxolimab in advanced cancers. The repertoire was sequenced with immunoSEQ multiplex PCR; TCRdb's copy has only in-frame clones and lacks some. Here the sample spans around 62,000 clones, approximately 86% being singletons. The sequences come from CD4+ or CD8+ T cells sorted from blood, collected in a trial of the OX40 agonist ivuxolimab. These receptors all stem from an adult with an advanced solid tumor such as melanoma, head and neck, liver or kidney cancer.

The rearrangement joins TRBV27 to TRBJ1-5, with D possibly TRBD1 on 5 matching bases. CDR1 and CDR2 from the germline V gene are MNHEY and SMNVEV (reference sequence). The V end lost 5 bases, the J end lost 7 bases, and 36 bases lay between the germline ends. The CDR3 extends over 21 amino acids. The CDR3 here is CASSQRGRVPGRGYPEQPQHF. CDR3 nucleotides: TGTGCCAGCAGTCAACGGGGGAGGGTCCCGGGTAGGGGTTATCCGGAGCAGCCCCAGCATTTT.

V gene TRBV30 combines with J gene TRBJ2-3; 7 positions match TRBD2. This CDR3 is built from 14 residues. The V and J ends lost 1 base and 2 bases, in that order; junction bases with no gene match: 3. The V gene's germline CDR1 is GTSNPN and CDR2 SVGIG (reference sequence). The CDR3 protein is CAWSAGGVTDTQYF. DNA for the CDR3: TGTGCCTGGAGTGCGGGAGGAGTCACAGATACGCAGTATTTT. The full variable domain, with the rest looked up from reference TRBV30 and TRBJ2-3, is SQTIHQWPATLVQPVGSPLSLECTVEGTSNPNLYWYRQAAGRGLQLLFYSVGIGQISSEVPQNLSASRPQDRQFILSSKKLLLSDSGFYLCAWSAGGVTDTQYFGPGTRLTVL.

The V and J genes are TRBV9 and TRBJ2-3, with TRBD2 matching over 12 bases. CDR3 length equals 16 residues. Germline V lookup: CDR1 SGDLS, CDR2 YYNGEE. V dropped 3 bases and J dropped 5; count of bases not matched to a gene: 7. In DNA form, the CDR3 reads TGTGCCAGCAGCGCGCAGACTAGCGGGAGAATAGATACGCAGTATTTT. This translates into CASSAQTSGRIDTQYF.

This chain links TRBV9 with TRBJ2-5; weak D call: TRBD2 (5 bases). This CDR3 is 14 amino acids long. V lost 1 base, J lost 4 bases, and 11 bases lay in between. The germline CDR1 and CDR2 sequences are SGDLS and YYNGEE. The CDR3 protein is CASSVLAGGETQYF. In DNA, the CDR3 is TGTGCCAGCAGCGTACTGGCGGGCGGAGAGACCCAGTACTTC. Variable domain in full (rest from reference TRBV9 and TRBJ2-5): DSGVTQTPKHLITATGQRVTLRCSPRSGDLSVYWYQQSLDQGLQFLIQYYNGEERAKGNILERFSAQQFPDLHSELNLSSLELGDSALYFCASSVLAGGETQYFGPGTRLLVL.